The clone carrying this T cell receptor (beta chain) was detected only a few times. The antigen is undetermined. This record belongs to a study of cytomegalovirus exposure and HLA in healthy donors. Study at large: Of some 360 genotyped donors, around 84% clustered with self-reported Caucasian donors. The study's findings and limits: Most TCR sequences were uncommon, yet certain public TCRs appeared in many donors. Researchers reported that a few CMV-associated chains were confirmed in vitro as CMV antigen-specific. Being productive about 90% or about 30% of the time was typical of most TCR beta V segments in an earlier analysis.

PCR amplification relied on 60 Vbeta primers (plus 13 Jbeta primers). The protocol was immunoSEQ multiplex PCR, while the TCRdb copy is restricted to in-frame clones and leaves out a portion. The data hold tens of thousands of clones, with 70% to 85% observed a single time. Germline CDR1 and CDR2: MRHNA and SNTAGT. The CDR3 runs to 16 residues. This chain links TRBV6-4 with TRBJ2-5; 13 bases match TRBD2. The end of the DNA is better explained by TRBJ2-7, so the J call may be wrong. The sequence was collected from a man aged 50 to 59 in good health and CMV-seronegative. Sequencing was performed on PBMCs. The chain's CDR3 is CASNSGLAGTMGEQYF. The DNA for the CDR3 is TGTGCCAGCAATTCGGGACTAGCGGGGACTATGGGCGAGCAGTACTTC.